This passage covers 27 T cell receptor beta chains from one sample sequenced in a study of blood T cell repertoires in COVID-19. This table comes from immunoSEQ multiplex PCR, and its TCRdb copy is limited to in-frame clones, with some not included. In the table there are a few hundred thousand clones, around 92% of which are singletons. The specimen sequenced was PBMCs or T cells enriched from blood (not recorded which). The receptor set was obtained from a woman between 45 and 65 years old who had been exposed to COVID-19.

V and J are TRBV4-1 and TRBJ1-2; 8 nucleotides agree with TRBD1. Germline loops: CDR1 MGHRA, CDR2 YSYEKL. The trim removed 7 bases at V and 2 bases at J, leaving 15 bases unmatched. CDR3 size: 17 residues. The CDR3 DNA sequence: TGCGCCAGCACCAAACTACCCTCGGGGACAGGAAACTATGGCTACACCTTC. Translated: CASTKLPSGTGNYGYTF.

The gene calls are TRBV7-2 and TRBJ1-5, with a weak D call TRBD1 (6 bases). Germline loops: CDR1 SGHTA, CDR2 FQGNSA. The CDR3 length is 15 residues. V lost 5 bases and J lost 0, with 11 bases in between. The CDR3 here is CASSHRTVSNQPQHF. In nucleotides, the CDR3 is TGTGCCAGCAGCCATAGGACAGTTAGCAATCAGCCCCAGCATTTT. Complete variable domain (other parts from reference TRBV7-2 and TRBJ1-5): GAGVSQSPSNKVTEKGKDVELRCDPISGHTALYWYRQSLGQGLEFLIYFQGNSAPDKSGLPSDRFSAERTGGSVSTLTIQRTQQEDSAVYLCASSHRTVSNQPQHFGDGTRLSIL.

This chain links TRBV9 with TRBJ1-2; D is possibly TRBD1 (5 bases). The V gene's germline CDR1 is SGDLS and CDR2 YYNGEE. Trimming stripped 4 bases from V and 4 bases from J, with 14 bases between. There are 14 residues in the CDR3. CDR3 nucleotide sequence: TGTGCCAGCAGCCCCCAGGGCCAATTCTATGGCTACACCTTC. This translates into CASSPQGQFYGYTF. Drawing the rest from reference TRBV9 and TRBJ1-2, the complete variable domain is DSGVTQTPKHLITATGQRVTLRCSPRSGDLSVYWYQQSLDQGLQFLIQYYNGEERAKGNILERFSAQQFPDLHSELNLSSLELGDSALYFCASSPQGQFYGYTFGSGTRLTVV.

This clone came up a few times. The rearrangement uses TRBV19 and TRBJ1-1; a possible D gene is TRBD1 (5 bases). V was pared by 3 bases and J by 5 bases, with 13 bases between. Germline values: CDR1 LNHDA, CDR2 SQIVND (reference sequence). The CDR3 is made up of 14 amino acids. The CDR3 coding sequence is TGTGCCAGTAGTATTGGTTTCGACAGTACTGAAGCTTTCTTT. Amino acid sequence: CASSIGFDSTEAFF. Full variable domain (remainder filled in from reference TRBV19 and TRBJ1-1): DGGITQSPKYLFRKEGQNVTLSCEQNLNHDAMYWYRQDPGQGLRLIYYSQIVNDFQKGDIAEGYSVSREKKESFPLTVTSAQKNPTAFYLCASSIGFDSTEAFFGQGTRLTVV.

This chain connects TRBV7-2 to TRBJ1-3; D may be TRBD1 (5 bases). This CDR3 region has 16 residues. V gave up 5 bases and J gave up 4 bases, with 18 bases separating them. CDR1 is SGHTA and CDR2 is FQGNSA in the germline V gene. DNA for the CDR3: TGTGCCAGCAGCAAAGAGCCCGGGGGGTCCGGAAACACCATATATTTT. Amino acid sequence: CASSKEPGGSGNTIYF.

V and J are TRBV5-4 and TRBJ2-1, with 13 bases matching TRBD2. J lost 4 bases, V lost 4 bases, and 8 bases had no gene match. CDR1 is SGHNT and CDR2 is YYREEE in the germline V gene (reference sequence). This CDR3 is built from 17 residues. Here the CDR3 reads CASSMGLAGSPYNEQFF. As DNA, the CDR3 is TGTGCCAGCAGCATGGGACTAGCGGGATCACCTTACAATGAGCAGTTCTTC.

This chain uses TRBV7-2 with TRBJ2-5; 8 bases are a match to TRBD2. V lost 8 bases to trimming and J lost 1 base; unmatched junction nucleotides: 6. Germline lookup yields CDR1 SGHTA and CDR2 FQGNSA. This CDR3 spans 14 amino acids. The CDR3 DNA sequence: TGTGCCAGCCGACCAACTAGCGGCCAAGAGACCCAGTACTTC. Translating gives CASRPTSGQETQYF.

The V gene is TRBV7-2, the J gene TRBJ2-1, with D possibly being TRBD2 (5 bases). The CDR3 is made up of 13 amino acids. Germline V gene lookup returns CDR1 SGHTA and CDR2 FQGNSA. V gave up 4 bases and J gave up 8 bases, with 12 bases separating them. This chain's CDR3 is CASSYGSGDEQFF. The CDR3 region has the DNA TGTGCCAGCAGCTACGGGTCCGGGGATGAGCAGTTCTTC.

This clone was seen only a few times. The chain uses TRBV6-1 and TRBJ2-1, with 8 bases lining up with TRBD2. J gave up 7 bases and V 1 base, and 3 bases lay outside the gene matches. This CDR3 region has 14 residues. The germline V gene has CDR1 MNHNS and CDR2 SASEGT. DNA of the CDR3: TGTGCCAGCAGTGAAGAGCGGGGGTGGAATGAGCAGTTCTTC. Translated: CASSEERGWNEQFF.

DNA for the CDR3: TGTGCCAGCAGCGCCCGACTAGGGGATAATAATACGCAGTATTTT. Translated: CASSARLGDNNTQYF. The V gene is TRBV9, the J gene TRBJ2-3, with D tentatively TRBD2 (6 bases). With 3 bases removed from V and 7 bases from J, the gap between germline ends came to 18 bases. This CDR3 has 15 residues. The germline CDR1 and CDR2 sequences are SGDLS and YYNGEE. The variable domain in full, completed from reference TRBV9 and TRBJ2-3, reads DSGVTQTPKHLITATGQRVTLRCSPRSGDLSVYWYQQSLDQGLQFLIQYYNGEERAKGNILERFSAQQFPDLHSELNLSSLELGDSALYFCASSARLGDNNTQYFGPGTRLTVL.

This rearrangement joins TRBV2 to TRBJ1-2, with 9 bases fitting TRBD1. Germline loops: CDR1 SNHLY, CDR2 FYNNEI. J was trimmed by 7 bases and V by 3 bases; bases with no gene match: 9. The CDR3 is 15 residues long. CDR3: CASSDWTGVLRGYTF. CDR3 DNA sequence: TGTGCCAGCAGTGATTGGACAGGGGTGTTACGTGGCTACACCTTC.

This sequence joins TRBV19 and TRBJ2-2, with 12 bases aligning to TRBD2. Germline CDR1 is LNHDA and CDR2 is SQIVND (reference sequence). The CDR3 length is 19 residues. The ends lost 5 bases at V and 1 base at J; junction bases unmatched: 11. CDR3 region: CASSVSTLAGGMNTGELFF. The CDR3 DNA follows: TGTGCCAGTAGTGTTTCGACCCTAGCGGGGGGGATGAACACCGGGGAGCTGTTTTTT.

The chain links TRBV14 to TRBJ2-1, with D possibly TRBD1 on 6 matching bases. The CDR3 is 15 amino acids. Germline CDR1 and CDR2: SGHDN and FVKESK. V lost 4 bases and J 0 bases, leaving 10 bases between the germline ends. The CDR3 nucleotides read TGTGCCAGCAGCCCCGGACAGTACTCCTACAATGAGCAGTTCTTC. Residues: CASSPGQYSYNEQFF.

This chain uses TRBV5-6 with TRBJ1-2, with TRBD1 identical over 9 bases. CDR3 length: 15 amino acids. Germline loops: CDR1 SGHDT, CDR2 YYEEEE. Losses at the gene ends were 4 bases for V and 5 bases for J; bases not matched to a gene: 9. As DNA, the CDR3 is TGTGCCAGCAGCATCCCCGGACAGGGGAAGTATGGCTACACCTTC. Its translation: CASSIPGQGKYGYTF.

The CDR3: CAWSPTGSSTDTQYF. The CDR3 DNA is TGTGCCTGGAGCCCCACAGGGTCTAGCACAGATACGCAGTATTTT. The chain couples TRBV30 to TRBJ2-3; D is possibly TRBD1 (6 bases). V gave up 3 bases and J gave up 0 bases, with 13 bases separating them. The CDR3 extends over 15 amino acids. The germline gives CDR1 GTSNPN, CDR2 SVGIG (reference sequence).

This clone has a handful of counts. The rearrangement joins TRBV30 to TRBJ1-6; D possibly corresponds to TRBD1 (6 bases). The V and J ends lost 7 bases and 2 bases respectively, with 21 bases between them. The CDR3 runs 17 residues. The germline V gene encodes CDR1 GTSNPN and CDR2 SVGIG (reference sequence). The CDR3 nucleotides read TGTGCCTCCTCAAAGGGGGAATACCAGGCCTATAATTCACCCCTCCACTTT. Protein: CASSKGEYQAYNSPLHF. The variable domain in full, completed from reference TRBV30 and TRBJ1-6, reads SQTIHQWPATLVQPVGSPLSLECTVEGTSNPNLYWYRQAAGRGLQLLFYSVGIGQISSEVPQNLSASRPQDRQFILSSKKLLLSDSGFYLCASSKGEYQAYNSPLHFGNGTRLTVT.

The rearrangement links TRBV6-2 or TRBV6-3 to TRBJ2-1, with 9 bases matching TRBD1. Germline V gives CDR1 MNHEY, CDR2 SVGEGT. This CDR3 spans 21 amino acids. Unmatched junction bases numbered 24, after V lost 0 bases and J lost 9 bases. CDR3 amino acids: CASSYSEFELWGQGGVGEQFF. CDR3 in DNA: TGTGCCAGCAGTTACTCGGAGTTCGAGCTGTGGGGACAGGGCGGCGTGGGTGAGCAGTTCTTC.

Note on this clone: Different DNA sequences within this sample yield the same CDR3. V is TRBV6-5 and J is TRBJ2-7, with TRBD2 as a possible D gene (5 bases). The CDR3 totals 13 residues. V was shortened by 5 bases and J by 1 base, with 9 bases between the two germline ends. From germline, CDR1 is MNHEY and CDR2 SVGAGI. This CDR3 reads CASSPGLSYEQYF. CDR3 in DNA: TGTGCCAGCAGTCCGGGATTATCCTACGAGCAGTACTTC.

The chain combines TRBV3-1 (or the pseudogene TRBV3-2) with TRBJ1-2; a possible D gene is TRBD1 (6 bases). The germline gives CDR1 LGHDT, CDR2 YNNKEL (reference sequence). The V and J ends lost 8 bases and 7 bases respectively, with 17 bases between them. CDR3 length equals 13 residues. The CDR3 loop reads CASANAQGGGYTF. In DNA form, the CDR3 reads TGTGCCAGCGCAAACGCACAGGGTGGTGGCTACACCTTC.

V is TRBV28 and J is TRBJ2-7; 8 bases agree with TRBD2. This CDR3 spans 15 amino acids. V was clipped by 7 bases and J by 0 bases; unmatched bases: 8. From germline, CDR1 is MDHEN and CDR2 SYDVKM. CDR3 DNA: TGTGCCAGCATGCGAGCGGGGGCTCTCTCCTACGAGCAGTACTTC. It codes for CASMRAGALSYEQYF.

In DNA, the CDR3 is TGTGCCAGCAGTTTAACATCCCGCGGGGCAGATACGCAGTATTTT. Its protein is CASSLTSRGADTQYF. The J gene is TRBJ2-3, the V gene TRBV27; D possibly corresponds to TRBD2 (6 bases). The length of the CDR3 is 15 residues. Trimming left V 2 bases short and J 4 bases short, with 13 bases between. Germline V gene data show CDR1 as MNHEY and CDR2 as SMNVEV (reference sequence).

CDR3 loop: CASQGQGNQPQHF. In DNA, the CDR3 is TGTGCCAGCCAGGGACAGGGCAATCAGCCCCAGCATTTT. V usage is TRBV25-1 and J usage is TRBJ1-5; 8 bases agree with TRBD1. The junction had 2 bases not matched to a gene; V was cut back by 8 bases and J by 2 bases. CDR3 length: 13 amino acids. Germline CDR1 MGHDK, CDR2 SYGVNS.

V gene TRBV28 combines with J gene TRBJ2-2; 9 positions match TRBD2. V trimming: 6 bases; J trimming: 5 bases; junction bases outside the gene matches: 4. The CDR3 sequence is 14 residues long. From germline, CDR1 is MDHEN and CDR2 SYDVKM. CDR3 in amino acids: CASRISGGTGELFF. CDR3 DNA sequence: TGTGCCAGCAGGATCAGCGGGGGGACCGGGGAGCTGTTTTTT.

This chain links TRBV25-1 with TRBJ1-4; 8 nucleotides agree with TRBD1. Trimming cost V 6 bases and J 11 bases; bases outside gene matches: 17. The CDR3 spans 16 residues. CDR1 and CDR2 from the germline V gene are MGHDK and SYGVNS. The CDR3 spells CASSPPSSGGVKKLFF. The CDR3 DNA reads as TGTGCCAGCAGCCCACCCTCGTCAGGGGGCGTCAAGAAACTGTTTTTT. Complete variable domain (other parts from reference TRBV25-1 and TRBJ1-4): EADIYQTPRYLVIGTGKKITLECSQTMGHDKMYWYQQDPGMELHLIHYSYGVNSTEKGDLSSESTVSRIRTEHFPLTLESARPSHTSQYLCASSPPSSGGVKKLFFGSGTQLSVL.

The chain employs TRBV28 and TRBJ2-1; D is possibly TRBD2 (6 bases). Germline values: CDR1 MDHEN, CDR2 SYDVKM. The ends were cut back, 5 bases at V and 3 bases at J, with 14 bases in the middle. This CDR3 has 15 residues. The CDR3, as DNA: TGTGCCAGCAGTCCCTCGGGACTTATCTACAATGAGCAGTTCTTC. Translated, it gives CASSPSGLIYNEQFF.

The chain combines TRBV11-2 with TRBJ1-2; no reliable D call. The germline CDR1 and CDR2 sequences are SGHAT and FQNNGV. The CDR3 runs to 16 residues. Between the trimmed V and J ends, which lost 0 bases and 6 bases, there was a span of 17 bases. The CDR3 nucleotides read TGTGCCAGCAGCTTAGACCTCCCGAGGCAGATCCATGGCTACACCTTC. Translating gives CASSLDLPRQIHGYTF.

This rearrangement joins TRBV5-4 to TRBJ2-5, with 14 bases fitting TRBD2. CDR1 and CDR2 (germline): SGHNT, YYREEE (reference sequence). This CDR3 region has 16 residues. Trimming took 1 base from V and 2 from J; bases not matched to a gene: 1. CDR3 nucleotides: TGTGCCAGCAGCTTGAGACTAGCGGGAGGGCAAGAGACCCAGTACTTC. Amino acids: CASSLRLAGGQETQYF.